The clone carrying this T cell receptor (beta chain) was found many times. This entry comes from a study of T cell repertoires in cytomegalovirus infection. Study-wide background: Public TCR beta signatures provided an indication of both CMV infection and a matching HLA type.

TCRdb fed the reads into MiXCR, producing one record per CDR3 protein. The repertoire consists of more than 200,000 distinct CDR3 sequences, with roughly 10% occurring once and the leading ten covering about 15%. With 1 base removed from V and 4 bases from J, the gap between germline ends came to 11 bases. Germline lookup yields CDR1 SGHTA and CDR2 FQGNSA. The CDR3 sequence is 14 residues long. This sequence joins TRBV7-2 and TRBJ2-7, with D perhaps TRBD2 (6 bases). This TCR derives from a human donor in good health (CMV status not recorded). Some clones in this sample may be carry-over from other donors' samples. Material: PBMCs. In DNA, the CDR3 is TGTGCCAGCAGCTTAGGTCGGACTAATTACGAGCAGTACTTC. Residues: CASSLGRTNYEQYF.